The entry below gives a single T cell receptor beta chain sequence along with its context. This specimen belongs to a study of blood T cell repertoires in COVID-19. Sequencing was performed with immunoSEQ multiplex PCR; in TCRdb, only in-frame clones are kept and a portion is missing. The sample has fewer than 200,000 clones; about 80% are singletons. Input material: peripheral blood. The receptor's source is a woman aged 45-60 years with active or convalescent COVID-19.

CDR3 protein: CASSLGTGGTGYTF. In DNA form, the CDR3 reads TGTGCCAGCAGCCTTGGGACAGGGGGCACTGGCTACACCTTC. This rearrangement joins TRBV3-1 (or the pseudogene TRBV3-2) to TRBJ1-2; 12 bases match TRBD1. Germline values: CDR1 LGHDT, CDR2 YNNKEL (reference sequence). The ends lost 4 bases at V and 7 bases at J; junction bases unmatched: 4. This CDR3 has 14 amino acids.